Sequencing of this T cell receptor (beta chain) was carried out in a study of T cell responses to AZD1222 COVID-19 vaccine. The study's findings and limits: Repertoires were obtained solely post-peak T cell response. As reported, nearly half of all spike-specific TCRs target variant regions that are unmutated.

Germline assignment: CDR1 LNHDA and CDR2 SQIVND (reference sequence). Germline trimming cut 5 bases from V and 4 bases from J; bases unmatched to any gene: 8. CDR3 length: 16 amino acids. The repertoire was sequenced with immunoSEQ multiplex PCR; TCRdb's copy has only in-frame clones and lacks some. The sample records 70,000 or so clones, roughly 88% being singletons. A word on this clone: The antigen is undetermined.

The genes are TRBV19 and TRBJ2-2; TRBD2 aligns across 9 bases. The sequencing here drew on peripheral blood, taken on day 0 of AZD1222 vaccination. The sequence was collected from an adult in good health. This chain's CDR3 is CASSRGRAGSTGELFF. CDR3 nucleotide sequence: TGTGCCAGTAGTCGCGGGAGGGCCGGGAGCACCGGGGAGCTGTTTTTT.